The rows below give T cell receptor beta chains drawn from one sample of a study of blood T cells in healthy people across ages. TCRdb called the 5' RACE reads again in MiXCR, with one record for every CDR3 protein. The sample consists of roughly 2 million distinct CDR3 sequences, around 48% of them appearing once. Specimen: blood. These receptor sequences come from a woman in her 40s in good health. The CDR3 runs from the conserved cysteine through the conserved F or W. D genes are given only for firm matches. Clone size appears in some rows only: once, few, many, or a class for an expanded clone.

j_call	clone_size	d_call	v_call	cdr3_nt	cdr3_aa
TRBJ2-7	few	-	TRBV10-3	TGTGCCATCAGTGAGTCGGGTAAATACTACGAGCAGTACTTC	CAISESGKYYEQYF
TRBJ2-7	few	-	TRBV7-9	TGTGCCAGCAGCCGGTTAGGAAGTGGCGAGCAGTACTTC	CASSRLGSGEQYF
TRBJ1-5	few	TRBD1	TRBV5-1	TGCGCCAGCAGCTTGGGCGACAGGGAGGGAGATCAGCCCCAGCATTTT	CASSLGDREGDQPQHF
TRBJ2-7	-	-	TRBV4-3	TGCGCCAGCAGCCGCGGCGGTCAGTTCTACGAGCAGTACTTC	CASSRGGQFYEQYF
TRBJ2-1	few	TRBD2	TRBV20-1	TGCAGTGCTAACCACGTGAGCGGGGGGGCCGATGAGCAGTTCTTC	CSANHVSGGADEQFF
TRBJ2-3	-	TRBD1	TRBV27	TGCGCCAGCAGTTTCCACGGACAGGGTGTCACAGATACGCAGTATTTT	CASSFHGQGVTDTQYF
TRBJ2-5	-	-	TRBV28	TGTGCCAGCAGTTTACTTGCAGGGAAGGTTCAAGAGACCCAGTACTTC	CASSLLAGKVQETQYF
TRBJ2-3	-	-	TRBV20-1	TGCAGTGCTAGTTTCCACCTTCGAGTTGGCCCTAGCACAGATACGCAGTATTTT	CSASFHLRVGPSTDTQYF
TRBJ2-3	-	-	TRBV7-9	TGTGCCTCTCTAGAGGCAGATACGCAGTATTTT	CASLEADTQYF
TRBJ2-3	few	-	TRBV6-6	TGTGCCGCCACCAAGGGTACTAGCACAGATACGCAGTATTTT	CAATKGTSTDTQYF
TRBJ2-4	many	-	TRBV7-2	TGTGCCAGCAGCCGGGAACCAGGGGGGATTCAGTACTTC	CASSREPGGIQYF
TRBJ2-5	once	-	TRBV3-1	TGTGCCAGCAGCCAGGGATCGAGCGGACGGGGGACCCAGTACTTC	CASSQGSSGRGTQYF
TRBJ1-5	once	-	TRBV7-9	TGTGCCAGCAGCTTAGCGCAGGGTGCAGGGCAGCCCCAGCATTTT	CASSLAQGAGQPQHF
TRBJ2-3	-	TRBD2	TRBV7-9	TGTGCCAGCAGCTCAACTAGCGGGGCCACAGATACGCAGTATTTT	CASSSTSGATDTQYF
TRBJ2-3	-	TRBD2	TRBV20-1	TGCAGTGCTAGAGATCCCAGCGGGGGCGGTCGGCGCACAGATACGCAGTATTTT	CSARDPSGGGRRTDTQYF
TRBJ1-6	-	-	TRBV28	TGTGCCAGCAGCCGGGGACCGACAAATTCACCCCTCCACTTT	CASSRGPTNSPLHF
TRBJ1-3	-	-	TRBV29-1	TGCAGCGTTGTGGACACAAGAAACACCATATATTTT	CSVVDTRNTIYF
TRBJ2-1	few	TRBD2	TRBV10-3	TGTGCCATCAGTGAGTCCGGACTAGCGGGGGGTTCCAGCAATGAGCAGTTCTTC	CAISESGLAGGSSNEQFF
TRBJ2-5	few	-	TRBV7-2	TGTGCCAGCGGACTGGGGGGTATTCAAGAGACCCAGTACTTC	CASGLGGIQETQYF
TRBJ2-7	-	TRBD2	TRBV27	TGTGCCAGCAGTCGCGGGGGCCCTTCTATAGCGGGGAGAAACAATGAGCAGTACTTC	CASSRGGPSIAGRNNEQYF
TRBJ1-2	few	-	TRBV9	TGTGCCAGCAGCGTAGGCCAGGGGCTCTATGGCTACACCTTC	CASSVGQGLYGYTF
TRBJ1-4	-	-	TRBV6-5	TGTGCCAGCAGCAACCGGGACGCTAATGAAAAACTGTTTTTT	CASSNRDANEKLFF
TRBJ2-3	-	TRBD2	TRBV5-6	TGTGCCAGCAGCCCTCGACTAGCGGGCCCTCCGGATACGCAGTATTTT	CASSPRLAGPPDTQYF
TRBJ2-7	few	TRBD1	TRBV27	TGTGCCAGCATGTCCGGGACAGGGGAGGTTTTCGAGCAGTACTTC	CASMSGTGEVFEQYF